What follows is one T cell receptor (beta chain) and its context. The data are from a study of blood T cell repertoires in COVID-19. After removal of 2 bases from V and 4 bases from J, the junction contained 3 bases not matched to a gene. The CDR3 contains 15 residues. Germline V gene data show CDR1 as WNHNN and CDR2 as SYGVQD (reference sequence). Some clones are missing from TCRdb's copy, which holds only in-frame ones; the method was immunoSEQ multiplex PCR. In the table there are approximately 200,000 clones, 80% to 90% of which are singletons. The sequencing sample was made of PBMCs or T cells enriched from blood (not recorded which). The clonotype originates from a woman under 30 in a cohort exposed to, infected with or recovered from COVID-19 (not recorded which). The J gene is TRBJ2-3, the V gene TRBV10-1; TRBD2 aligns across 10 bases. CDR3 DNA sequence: TGCGCCAGCAGTGAGGAGCGGGAGGGCGCAGATACGCAGTATTTT. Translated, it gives CASSEEREGADTQYF.